This T cell receptor (beta chain) was found in a study of T cell responses to AZD1222 COVID-19 vaccine. Broader study findings: Targeting of unmutated variant regions was reportedly seen in nearly half of spike-specific TCRs. Repertoire sampling occurred only after the peak T cell response. Clonal diversity may have been underestimated, and the donors were mostly white British, with more females than males. With two AZD1222 doses given, Spike-specific TCR breadth and depth both rose.

The repertoire was sequenced with immunoSEQ multiplex PCR; TCRdb's copy has only in-frame clones and lacks some. The table lists roughly 130,000 clones, 80% to 90% of them singletons, with under 3.5% in the top ten. Trimming cost V 2 bases and J 4 bases, with 14 bases left between them. In germline, CDR1 is MNHEY, CDR2 SVGEGT. The CDR3 covers 15 residues. In regard to this clone: Its specificity is unknown.

The sequence came from an adult in good health. The chain combines TRBV6-2 or TRBV6-3 with TRBJ1-1; perhaps TRBD1 as D (6 bases). The starting material was peripheral blood, obtained on day 0 of AZD1222 vaccination. CDR3 sequence: CASSYGPGVPTEAFF. The CDR3 DNA reads TGTGCCAGCAGTTACGGGCCAGGGGTGCCCACTGAAGCTTTCTTT.